This entry describes one T cell receptor beta chain. Its cognate antigen is unknown. Per the germline V gene, CDR1 is SNHLY and CDR2 is FYNNEI. The CDR3 length is 17 residues. Per individual sample, eight separate reactions were used to make cDNA. TCRdb processed the 5' RACE reads again and assigns one entry to each CDR3 protein, with no DNA. The sample data list about 210,000 distinct CDR3 sequences. The source of the sample is a study of monozygotic twins with inflammatory bowel disease. General study points: Healthy twins shared more clonotypes with others than IBD patients, most markedly active ones.

The chain has TRBV2 and TRBJ1-2; TCRdb's assignment of TRBD1 cannot be checked, as there is no DNA. The sequencing sample was made of blood. This receptor was identified in a human donor with ulcerative colitis or Crohn's disease, or a healthy co-twin of an affected twin (not recorded which). The CDR3 region is CASSEAGRGAGGYGYTF. Drawing the rest from reference TRBV2 and TRBJ1-2, the complete variable domain is EPEVTQTPSHQVTQMGQEVILRCVPISNHLYFYWYRQILGQKVEFLVSFYNNEISEKSEIFDDQFSVERPDGSNFTLKIRSTKLEDSAMYFCASSEAGRGAGGYGYTFGSGTRLTVV.